This T cell receptor (beta chain) originates from a study of T cells in Graves' hyperthyroidism and ophthalmopathy. As for the study in general: Peripheral blood was drawn at first diagnosis, prior to all treatment.

Participants, patients aged 18 to 65, had newly diagnosed hyperthyroidism with a duration under 2 months. This clonotype was recorded at least ten times. Its antigen remains unknown. TCR beta CDR3 sequences were amplified from RNA transcripts. Carried out on the TCR CDR3, a first-round RT-PCR used the HTBI primer set. TCRdb reanalysed the multiplex PCR reads using MiXCR and keeps one entry per CDR3 protein. The table lists roughly 750,000 distinct CDR3 sequences, around 17% of them singletons. The V end lost 4 bases, the J end lost 3 bases, and 19 bases lay between the germline ends. CDR1 SNHLY and CDR2 FYNNEI come from the germline V gene. CDR3 length equals 16 residues. Findings of the study overall: Progression to ophthalmopathy was predicted a median of 6.5 months early.

This receptor was identified in a man aged 18 to 30 with Graves' hyperthyroidism. Source material: blood. This chain connects TRBV2 to TRBJ2-7, with D perhaps matching TRBD1 (7 bases). CDR3 DNA: TGTGCCAGCAGTGGTTCGGCCAGGGGGGCCCGCTACGAGCAGTACTTC. Amino acid sequence: CASSGSARGARYEQYF.